The 15 T cell receptor beta chains reported below all come from one sample, sequenced in a study of blood T cell repertoires in COVID-19. Clones were read by immunoSEQ multiplex PCR, and TCRdb kept only the in-frame ones, dropping some. This sample has around 250,000 clones, with roughly nine tenths found just once. The material sequenced was PBMCs or T cells enriched from blood (not recorded which). Receptors originate from a human donor in a cohort exposed to, infected with or recovered from COVID-19 (not recorded which). The donor label of this sample is uncertain.

The rearrangement joins TRBV4-2 to TRBJ2-7, with D maybe TRBD1 (6 bases). CDR3 length: 16 amino acids. V gave up 0 bases and J gave up 2 bases, with 14 bases separating them. CDR1 is LGHNA, CDR2 YNFKEQ, per germline. The CDR3 sequence is CASSQDGRGSPYEQYF. The DNA for the CDR3 is TGTGCCAGCAGCCAAGACGGCAGGGGATCCCCCTACGAGCAGTACTTC.

J is TRBJ1-1 and V is TRBV19, with D possibly being TRBD1 (6 bases). The CDR3 runs 13 residues. The V end lost 8 bases, the J end lost 1 base, and 11 bases lay between the germline ends. The V gene's germline CDR1 is LNHDA and CDR2 SQIVND (reference sequence). The CDR3, as DNA: TGTGCCAGTCAGGACAGCCCGAACACTGAAGCTTTCTTT. It is translated as CASQDSPNTEAFF.

The rearrangement joins TRBV7-9 to TRBJ1-2; TRBD1 matches at 10 bases. The germline V gene has CDR1 SEHNR and CDR2 FQNEAQ (reference sequence). The CDR3 is made up of 18 amino acids. The J segment lost 7 bases and the V segment lost 4 bases, leaving 18 bases of the junction unmatched. The CDR3 DNA reads TGTGCCAGCAGCTCCGGTCCCGACGCGGGACAGGGGAGGGTTGGCTACACCTTC. This translates into CASSSGPDAGQGRVGYTF.

This clone came up once. The chain carries TRBV4-1 and TRBJ2-1, with D maybe TRBD1 (5 bases). V was pared by 1 base and J by 3 bases, with 13 bases between. Germline CDR1 and CDR2: MGHRA and YSYEKL. This CDR3 is 16 amino acids long. As DNA, the CDR3 is TGCGCCAGCAGCCAAGTGGACATAGTTCACTACAATGAGCAGTTCTTC. This codes for CASSQVDIVHYNEQFF.

This clone was seen only a few times. The rearrangement joins TRBV30 to TRBJ1-1, with D possibly matching TRBD1 (5 bases). CDR1 and CDR2 from the germline V gene are GTSNPN and SVGIG (reference sequence). This CDR3 is 13 amino acids long. V shed 6 bases and J shed 4 bases, with 15 bases lying between them. The CDR3 is CACRVAGGTEAFF. DNA for the CDR3: TGTGCCTGCCGGGTGGCGGGGGGCACTGAAGCTTTCTTT.

The chain combines TRBV29-1 with TRBJ2-2; D perhaps matches TRBD2 (6 bases). Germline CDR1 reads SQVTM; CDR2 reads ANQGSEA. The CDR3 has 14 residues. V was cut by 7 bases and J by 0 bases, with 12 bases left in between. The CDR3 loop reads CSAGVAANTGELFF. For the CDR3, the DNA is TGCAGCGCTGGCGTAGCGGCGAACACCGGGGAGCTGTTTTTT.

The CDR3, as DNA: TGTGCCAGCAGTTCCTTGGGGGGGTATCATAATTCACCCCTCCACTTT. Amino acid sequence: CASSSLGGYHNSPLHF. The chain has TRBV27 and TRBJ1-6; a possible D gene is TRBD1 (5 bases). CDR3 length equals 16 residues. Germline assignment: CDR1 MNHEY and CDR2 SMNVEV (reference sequence). Trimming stripped 4 bases from V and 5 bases from J, with 15 bases between.

The chain joins TRBV28 to TRBJ1-2, with 8 bases that match TRBD1. The germline V gene has CDR1 MDHEN and CDR2 SYDVKM. V was pared by 6 bases and J by 3 bases, with 3 bases of the junction left unmatched. CDR3 length: 13 amino acids. The CDR3 region has the DNA TGTGCCAGCAGACTACAGGGGGACTATGGCTACACCTTC. Its translation is CASRLQGDYGYTF.

The chain links TRBV9 to TRBJ1-2, with a tentative D call TRBD1 (6 bases). This CDR3 comprises 15 residues. Germline CDR1 is SGDLS and CDR2 is YYNGEE. V dropped 0 bases and J dropped 2 bases, with 11 bases sitting between them. The CDR3 DNA reads as TGTGCCAGCAGCGTAGTTGAGGGGGGGAACTATGGCTACACCTTC. Amino acids: CASSVVEGGNYGYTF.

V and J are TRBV9 and TRBJ1-1, with 8 bases that match TRBD1. The junction had 6 bases not matched to a gene; V was cut back by 3 bases and J by 5 bases. CDR3 length equals 14 residues. From germline, CDR1 is SGDLS and CDR2 YYNGEE. The CDR3 nucleotides read TGTGCCAGCAGCGCTTCCAGGGGGCGGACTGAAGCTTTCTTT. The encoded protein is CASSASRGRTEAFF.

The V and J genes are TRBV5-1 and TRBJ1-1, with D maybe TRBD1 (5 bases). The length of the CDR3 is 16 residues. Germline CDR1 and CDR2: SGHRS and YFSETQ. Trimming pared 0 bases from V and 4 bases from J, leaving 16 bases between. The CDR3, as DNA: TGCGCCAGCAGCTTGGTCGCGCGGGGCCGGGGCACTGAAGCTTTCTTT. Translating it yields CASSLVARGRGTEAFF.

The genes are TRBV18 and TRBJ1-3, with a possible D match to TRBD1 (6 bases). Trimming removed 5 bases from V and 5 bases from J, with 16 bases in between. CDR1 is KGHSH and CDR2 is LQKENI in the germline V gene. The CDR3 is 15 residues long. This chain's CDR3 is CASSSIDDRRNTIYF. The CDR3 coding sequence is TGTGCCAGCTCATCCATTGATGACAGGAGAAACACCATATATTTT.

The chain uses TRBV9 and TRBJ2-1; D unclear. The CDR3 is 15 residues long. In germline, CDR1 is SGDLS, CDR2 YYNGEE. Trimming stripped 2 bases from V and 0 bases from J, with 9 bases between. CDR3 region: CASSVDTSSYNEQFF. The CDR3 region has the DNA TGTGCCAGCAGCGTCGACACCAGCTCCTACAATGAGCAGTTCTTC. The variable domain in full, completed from reference TRBV9 and TRBJ2-1, reads DSGVTQTPKHLITATGQRVTLRCSPRSGDLSVYWYQQSLDQGLQFLIQYYNGEERAKGNILERFSAQQFPDLHSELNLSSLELGDSALYFCASSVDTSSYNEQFFGPGTRLTVL.

The rearrangement uses TRBV11-2 and TRBJ1-2; TRBD1 is a possible D gene (6 bases). Looked up from germline, CDR1 is SGHAT and CDR2 is FQNNGV. Deletions cut 1 base from V and 6 bases from J, with 12 bases between. The CDR3 sequence is 14 residues long. The CDR3 spells CASSLVRGADGYTF. For the CDR3, the DNA is TGTGCCAGCAGCTTAGTCCGGGGGGCGGATGGCTACACCTTC.

This chain connects TRBV3-1 (or the pseudogene TRBV3-2) to TRBJ1-4, with D hard to call. Germline CDR1 and CDR2: LGHDT and YNNKEL (reference sequence). V gave up 1 base and J gave up 0 bases, with 6 bases separating them. The CDR3 runs to 15 residues. CDR3 loop: CASSQVAATNEKLFF. The CDR3 nucleotides read TGTGCCAGCAGCCAAGTGGCGGCAACTAATGAAAAACTGTTTTTT.